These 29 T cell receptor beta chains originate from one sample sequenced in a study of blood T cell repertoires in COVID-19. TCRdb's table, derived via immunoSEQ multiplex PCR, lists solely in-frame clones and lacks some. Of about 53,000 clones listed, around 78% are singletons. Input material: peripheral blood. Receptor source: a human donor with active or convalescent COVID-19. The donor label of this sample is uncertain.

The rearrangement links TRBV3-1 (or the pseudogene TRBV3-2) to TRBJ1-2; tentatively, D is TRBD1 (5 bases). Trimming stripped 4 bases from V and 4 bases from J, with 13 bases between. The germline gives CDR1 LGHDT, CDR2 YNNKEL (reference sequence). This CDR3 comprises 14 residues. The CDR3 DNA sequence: TGTGCCAGCAGCCCCGGGGGGGGAGTCTATGGCTACACCTTC. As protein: CASSPGGGVYGYTF.

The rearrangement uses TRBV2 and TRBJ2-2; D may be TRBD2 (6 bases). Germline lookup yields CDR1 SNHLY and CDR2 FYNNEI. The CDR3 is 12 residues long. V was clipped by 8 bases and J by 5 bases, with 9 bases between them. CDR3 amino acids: CASALATGELFF. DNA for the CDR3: TGTGCCAGCGCTCTAGCGACCGGGGAGCTGTTTTTT.

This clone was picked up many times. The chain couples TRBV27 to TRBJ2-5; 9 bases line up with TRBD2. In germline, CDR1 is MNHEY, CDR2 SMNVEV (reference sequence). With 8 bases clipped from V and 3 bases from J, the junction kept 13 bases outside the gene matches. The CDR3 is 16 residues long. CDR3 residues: CASWRGGGLGEETQYF. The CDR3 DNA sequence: TGTGCCAGCTGGCGGGGGGGCGGATTGGGTGAAGAGACCCAGTACTTC.

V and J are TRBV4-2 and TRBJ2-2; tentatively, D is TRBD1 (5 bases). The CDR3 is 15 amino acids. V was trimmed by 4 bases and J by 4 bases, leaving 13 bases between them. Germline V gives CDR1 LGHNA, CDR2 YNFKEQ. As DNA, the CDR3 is TGTGCCAGCAGCCTTGACGACAGAGGCACCGGGGAGCTGTTTTTT. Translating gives CASSLDDRGTGELFF.

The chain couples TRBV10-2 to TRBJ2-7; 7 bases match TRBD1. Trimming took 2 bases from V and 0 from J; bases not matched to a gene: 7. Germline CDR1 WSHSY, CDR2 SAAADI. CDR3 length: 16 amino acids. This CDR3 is CASSEAETGSSYEQYF. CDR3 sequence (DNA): TGCGCCAGCAGTGAGGCCGAGACAGGGTCCTCCTACGAGCAGTACTTC.

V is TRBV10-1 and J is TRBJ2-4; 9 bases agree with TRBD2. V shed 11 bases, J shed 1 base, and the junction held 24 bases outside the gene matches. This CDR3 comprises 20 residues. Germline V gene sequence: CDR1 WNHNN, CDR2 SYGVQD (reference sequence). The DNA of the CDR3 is TGCGCCCCCCGAGGAACTAGCGGGCCTGGCACTGGGACGGCCAAAAACATTCAGTACTTC. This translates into CAPRGTSGPGTGTAKNIQYF.

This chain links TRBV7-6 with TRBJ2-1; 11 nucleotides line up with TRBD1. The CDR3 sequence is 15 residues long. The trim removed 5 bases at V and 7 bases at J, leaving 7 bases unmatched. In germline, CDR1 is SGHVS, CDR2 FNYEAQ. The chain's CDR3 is CASSGVRDRGNEQFF. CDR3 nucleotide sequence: TGTGCCAGCAGCGGGGTCCGGGACAGGGGGAATGAGCAGTTCTTC.

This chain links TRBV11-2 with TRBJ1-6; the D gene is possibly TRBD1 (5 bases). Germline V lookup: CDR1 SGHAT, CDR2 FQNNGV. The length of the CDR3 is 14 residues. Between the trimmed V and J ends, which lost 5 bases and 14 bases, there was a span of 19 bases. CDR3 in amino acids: CASSHNAQGDTLHF. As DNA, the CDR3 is TGTGCCAGCAGCCACAACGCGCAGGGTGACACCCTCCACTTT.

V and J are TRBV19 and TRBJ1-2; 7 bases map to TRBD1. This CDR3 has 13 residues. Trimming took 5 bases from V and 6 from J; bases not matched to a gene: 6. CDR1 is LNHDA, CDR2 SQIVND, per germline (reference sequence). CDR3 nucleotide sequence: TGTGCCAGTAGTCCGACAGGGCAGAATGGCTACACCTTC. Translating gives CASSPTGQNGYTF.

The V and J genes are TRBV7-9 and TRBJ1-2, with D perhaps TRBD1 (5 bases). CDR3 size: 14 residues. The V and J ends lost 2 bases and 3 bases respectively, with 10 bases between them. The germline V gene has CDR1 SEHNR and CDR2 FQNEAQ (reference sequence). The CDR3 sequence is CASSLNRLYYGYTF. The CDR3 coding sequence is TGTGCCAGCAGCTTAAACAGGTTGTACTATGGCTACACCTTC. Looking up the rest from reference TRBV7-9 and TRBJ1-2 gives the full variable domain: DTGVSQNPRHKITKRGQNVTFRCDPISEHNRLYWYRQTLGQGPEFLTYFQNEAQLEKSRLLSDRFSAERPKGSFSTLEIQRTEQGDSAMYLCASSLNRLYYGYTFGSGTRLTVV.

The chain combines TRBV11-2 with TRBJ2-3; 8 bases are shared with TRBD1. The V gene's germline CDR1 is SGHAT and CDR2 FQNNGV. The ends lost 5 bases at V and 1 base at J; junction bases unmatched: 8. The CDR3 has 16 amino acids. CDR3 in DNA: TGTGCCAGCAGCCCGACAGGGGTACTTGGCACAGATACGCAGTATTTT. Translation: CASSPTGVLGTDTQYF.

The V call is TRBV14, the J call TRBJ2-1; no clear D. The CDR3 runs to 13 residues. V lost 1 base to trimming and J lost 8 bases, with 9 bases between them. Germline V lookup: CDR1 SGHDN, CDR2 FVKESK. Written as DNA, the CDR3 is TGTGCCAGCAGCCAAGTAAACGGTCATGAGCAGTTCTTC. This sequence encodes CASSQVNGHEQFF.

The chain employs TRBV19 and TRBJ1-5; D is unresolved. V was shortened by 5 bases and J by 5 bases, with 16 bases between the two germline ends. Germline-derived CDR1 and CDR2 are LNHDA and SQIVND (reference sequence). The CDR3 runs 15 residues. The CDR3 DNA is TGTGCCAGTAGTGCCCCTCTGGGGAGAGATCAGCCCCAGCATTTT. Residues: CASSAPLGRDQPQHF.

The CDR3 here is CASSLQGATNEKLFF. The DNA of the CDR3 is TGTGCCAGCAGCCTTCAGGGGGCGACTAATGAAAAACTGTTTTTT. This chain connects TRBV14 to TRBJ1-4; 8 bases agree with TRBD1. Germline V gene data show CDR1 as SGHDN and CDR2 as FVKESK. The CDR3 length is 15 residues. V trimming: 4 bases; J trimming: 2 bases; junction bases outside the gene matches: 3.

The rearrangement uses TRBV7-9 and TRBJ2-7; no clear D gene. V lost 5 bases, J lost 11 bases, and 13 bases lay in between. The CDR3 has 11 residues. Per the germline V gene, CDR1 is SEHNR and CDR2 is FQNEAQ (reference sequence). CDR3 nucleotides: TGTGCCAGCAGCCCGGTCGGGTCCGAGTACTTC. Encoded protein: CASSPVGSEYF.

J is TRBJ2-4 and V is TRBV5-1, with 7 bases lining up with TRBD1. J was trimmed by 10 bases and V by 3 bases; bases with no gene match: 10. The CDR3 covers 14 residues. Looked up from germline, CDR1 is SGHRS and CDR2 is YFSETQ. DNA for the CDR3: TGCGCCAGCAGCTGGGACAGCCCCGGCGGTATTCAGTACTTC. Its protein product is CASSWDSPGGIQYF.

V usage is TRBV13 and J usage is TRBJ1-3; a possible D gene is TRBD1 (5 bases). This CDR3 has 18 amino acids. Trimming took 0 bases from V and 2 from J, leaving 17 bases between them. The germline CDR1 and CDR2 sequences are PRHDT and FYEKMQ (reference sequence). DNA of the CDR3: TGTGCCAGCAGCTTAGGCCCGTCAGGGATTCTCGCTGGAAACACCATATATTTT. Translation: CASSLGPSGILAGNTIYF.

CDR3 bases: TGTGCCAGTAGTACCGGACAGGCCGGATCCTACGAGCAGTACTTC. Translating it yields CASSTGQAGSYEQYF. The rearrangement links TRBV19 to TRBJ2-7; 7 nucleotides align to TRBD1. After removal of 4 bases from V and 1 base from J, the junction contained 7 bases not matched to a gene. The CDR3 is made up of 15 amino acids. The V gene's germline CDR1 is LNHDA and CDR2 SQIVND (reference sequence).

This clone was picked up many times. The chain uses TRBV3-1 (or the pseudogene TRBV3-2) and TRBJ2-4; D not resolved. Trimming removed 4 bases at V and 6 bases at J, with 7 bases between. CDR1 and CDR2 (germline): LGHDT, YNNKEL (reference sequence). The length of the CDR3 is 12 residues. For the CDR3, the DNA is TGTGCCAGCAGCCGGCCGCTAAACATTCAGTACTTC. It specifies CASSRPLNIQYF.

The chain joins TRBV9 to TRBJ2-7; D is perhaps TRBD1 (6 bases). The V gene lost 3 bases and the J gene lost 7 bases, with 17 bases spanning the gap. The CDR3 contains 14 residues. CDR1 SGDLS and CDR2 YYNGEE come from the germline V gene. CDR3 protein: CASSETGTLFEQYF. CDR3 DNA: TGTGCCAGCAGCGAAACCGGGACACTCTTTGAGCAGTACTTC. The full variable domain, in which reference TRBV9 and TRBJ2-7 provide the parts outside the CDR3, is DSGVTQTPKHLITATGQRVTLRCSPRSGDLSVYWYQQSLDQGLQFLIQYYNGEERAKGNILERFSAQQFPDLHSELNLSSLELGDSALYFCASSETGTLFEQYFGPGTRLTVT.

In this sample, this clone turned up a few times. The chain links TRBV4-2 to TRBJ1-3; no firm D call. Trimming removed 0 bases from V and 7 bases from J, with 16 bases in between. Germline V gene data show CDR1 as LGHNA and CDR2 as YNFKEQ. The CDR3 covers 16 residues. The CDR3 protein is CASSQDSAGSRNTIYF. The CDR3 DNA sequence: TGTGCCAGCAGCCAAGATAGTGCGGGCAGCCGGAACACCATATATTTT.

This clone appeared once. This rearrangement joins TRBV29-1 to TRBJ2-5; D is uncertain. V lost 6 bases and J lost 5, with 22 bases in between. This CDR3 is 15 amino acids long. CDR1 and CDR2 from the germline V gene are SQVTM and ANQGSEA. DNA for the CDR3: TGCAGCGTCCCTCCGGCAGGTTTATTAACGGAGACCCAGTACTTC. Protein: CSVPPAGLLTETQYF. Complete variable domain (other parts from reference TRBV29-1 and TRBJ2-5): SAVISQKPSRDICQRGTSLTIQCQVDSQVTMMFWYRQQPGQSLTLIATANQGSEATYESGFVIDKFPISRPNLTFSTLTVSNMSPEDSSIYLCSVPPAGLLTETQYFGPGTRLLVL.

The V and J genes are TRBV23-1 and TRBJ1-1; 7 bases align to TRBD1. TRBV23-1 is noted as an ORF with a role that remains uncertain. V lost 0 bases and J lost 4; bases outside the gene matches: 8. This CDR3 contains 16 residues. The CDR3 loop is CASSQSIDRVSTEAFF. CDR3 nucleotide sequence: TGCGCCAGCAGTCAATCGATAGACAGGGTGTCCACTGAAGCTTTCTTT.

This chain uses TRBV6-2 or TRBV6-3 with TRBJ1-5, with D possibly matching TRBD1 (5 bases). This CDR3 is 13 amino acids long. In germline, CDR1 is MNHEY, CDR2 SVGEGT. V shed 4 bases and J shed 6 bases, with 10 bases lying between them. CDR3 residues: CASSFQGSQPQHF. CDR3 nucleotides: TGTGCCAGCAGTTTCCAGGGAAGTCAGCCCCAGCATTTT.

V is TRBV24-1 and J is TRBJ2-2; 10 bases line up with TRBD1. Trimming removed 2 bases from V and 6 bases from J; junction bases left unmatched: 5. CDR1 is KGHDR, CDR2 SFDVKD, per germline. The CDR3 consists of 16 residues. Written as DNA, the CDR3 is TGTGCCACCAGTGATTCCGGGACAGGGGCCCCCGGGGAGCTGTTTTTT. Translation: CATSDSGTGAPGELFF.

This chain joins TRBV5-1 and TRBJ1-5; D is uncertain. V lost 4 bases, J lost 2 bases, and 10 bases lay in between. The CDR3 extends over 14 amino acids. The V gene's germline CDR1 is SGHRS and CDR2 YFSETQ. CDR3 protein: CASSREQGNQPQHF. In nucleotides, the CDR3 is TGCGCCAGCAGCAGAGAGCAGGGCAATCAGCCCCAGCATTTT.

The CDR3, as DNA: TGTGCCACCAGTGATCCCGGACTAGCCGAAAGCTCCTACAATGAGCAGTTCTTC. This gives the protein CATSDPGLAESSYNEQFF. The chain links TRBV24-1 to TRBJ2-1, with 8 bases aligning to TRBD2. This CDR3 contains 18 residues. The V gene end was trimmed by 3 bases and the J gene end by 0 bases; junction bases not matched to a gene: 9. The germline V gene encodes CDR1 KGHDR and CDR2 SFDVKD.

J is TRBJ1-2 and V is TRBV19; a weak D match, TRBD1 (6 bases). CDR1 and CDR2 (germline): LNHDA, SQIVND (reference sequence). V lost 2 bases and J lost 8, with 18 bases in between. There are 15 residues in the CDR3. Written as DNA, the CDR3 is TGTGCCAGTAGTATACAGGGAGGGGGTTTTGAAGGCTACACCTTC. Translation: CASSIQGGGFEGYTF.

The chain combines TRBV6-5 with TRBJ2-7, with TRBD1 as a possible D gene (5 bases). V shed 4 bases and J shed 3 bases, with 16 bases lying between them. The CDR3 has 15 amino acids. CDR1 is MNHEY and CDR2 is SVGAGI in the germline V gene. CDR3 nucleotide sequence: TGTGCCAGCAGTTCCTTCACAGGATCCGGCTACGAGCAGTACTTC. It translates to CASSSFTGSGYEQYF.